This entry lists 19 T cell receptor beta chains sequenced from one sample in a study of blood T cell repertoires in COVID-19. Assay used: immunoSEQ multiplex PCR; TCRdb lists only in-frame clones, some missing. In the table there are under 300,000 clones, 88% of which are singletons. Material for sequencing was peripheral blood. These receptors came from a woman in her twenties or thirties with acute or convalescent COVID-19.

The chain is built from TRBV6-1 and TRBJ2-1, with TRBD2 matching 7 bases. There are 15 residues in the CDR3. Germline trimming cut 3 bases from V and 4 bases from J; bases unmatched to any gene: 6. Germline lookup yields CDR1 MNHNS and CDR2 SASEGT. CDR3 nucleotides: TGTGCCAGCAGTGACCGGGCTAGCGGTTACAATGAGCAGTTCTTC. Its protein product is CASSDRASGYNEQFF.

The rearrangement uses TRBV19 and TRBJ2-1, with 7 nucleotides matching TRBD2. V was pared by 4 bases and J by 0 bases, with 6 bases of the junction left unmatched. The CDR3 is made up of 16 amino acids. CDR1 LNHDA and CDR2 SQIVND come from the germline V gene (reference sequence). The CDR3 loop is CASSTRLADSYNEQFF. In DNA, the CDR3 is TGTGCCAGTAGTACTAGGCTAGCGGACTCCTACAATGAGCAGTTCTTC. Variable domain in full (rest from reference TRBV19 and TRBJ2-1): DGGITQSPKYLFRKEGQNVTLSCEQNLNHDAMYWYRQDPGQGLRLIYYSQIVNDFQKGDIAEGYSVSREKKESFPLTVTSAQKNPTAFYLCASSTRLADSYNEQFFGPGTRLTVL.

J is TRBJ1-1 and V is TRBV2; 7 nucleotides match TRBD1. The CDR3 length is 16 residues. Germline-derived CDR1 and CDR2 are SNHLY and FYNNEI. V shed 7 bases, J shed 5 bases, and the junction held 16 bases outside the gene matches. DNA of the CDR3: TGTGCCAGCAAACGGGACAGTCGGGCGGCGGGGACTGAAGCTTTCTTT. This codes for CASKRDSRAAGTEAFF.

This clone was detected only once. Written as DNA, the CDR3 is TGTGCCAGCATCGGGGGGAATAGGTACGAGCAGTACTTC. This translates into CASIGGNRYEQYF. The chain is built from TRBV12-3 or TRBV12-4 and TRBJ2-7, with 7 bases aligning to TRBD2. The CDR3 length is 13 residues. After removal of 7 bases from V and 4 bases from J, the junction contained 7 bases not matched to a gene.

In this sample, this clone turned up once. This chain uses TRBV5-1 with TRBJ2-1, with 15 bases that match TRBD2. Per germline, CDR1 SGHRS and CDR2 YFSETQ. The V gene end was trimmed by 2 bases and the J gene end by 7 bases; junction bases not matched to a gene: 4. This CDR3 is 16 amino acids long. CDR3 nucleotides: TGCGCCAGCAGCTTAGTGGGGACTAGCGGGAGGAATGAGCAGTTCTTC. Translating it yields CASSLVGTSGRNEQFF.

V and J are TRBV9 and TRBJ1-2; 11 bases align to TRBD1. The germline CDR1 and CDR2 sequences are SGDLS and YYNGEE. Trimming at V came to 0 bases and at J to 7 bases, leaving 5 bases not matched to a gene. This CDR3 contains 15 residues. CDR3 residues: CASSVGTGGDIGYTF. DNA for the CDR3: TGTGCCAGCAGCGTAGGGACAGGGGGCGATATTGGCTACACCTTC.

The CDR3, as DNA: TGCGCCAGCAGCCAAGAATCGACAGTCAATAGCAATCAGCCCCAGCATTTT. This translates into CASSQESTVNSNQPQHF. The chain uses TRBV4-1 and TRBJ1-5; possible D gene TRBD1, 5 bases. Germline V gene data show CDR1 as MGHRA and CDR2 as YSYEKL. V shed 0 bases and J shed 0 bases, with 12 bases lying between them. This CDR3 is built from 17 residues.

This chain uses TRBV7-9 with TRBJ1-5; D remains unclear. The V end lost 3 bases, the J end lost 4 bases, and 13 bases lay between the germline ends. In germline, CDR1 is SEHNR, CDR2 FQNEAQ (reference sequence). The CDR3 loop spans 15 amino acids. This CDR3 reads CASSLGSRENQPQHF. The CDR3 nucleotides are TGTGCCAGCAGCTTGGGCAGTAGAGAAAATCAGCCCCAGCATTTT.

The V gene is TRBV19, the J gene TRBJ2-1, with 8 nucleotides matching TRBD2. In germline, CDR1 is LNHDA, CDR2 SQIVND (reference sequence). The CDR3 has 14 residues. Unmatched junction bases numbered 3, after V lost 8 bases and J lost 0 bases. CDR3 region: CASGGGSSYNEQFF. In DNA, the CDR3 is TGTGCCAGTGGCGGGGGGAGCTCCTACAATGAGCAGTTCTTC. The full variable domain, its missing parts supplied by reference TRBV19 and TRBJ2-1, is DGGITQSPKYLFRKEGQNVTLSCEQNLNHDAMYWYRQDPGQGLRLIYYSQIVNDFQKGDIAEGYSVSREKKESFPLTVTSAQKNPTAFYLCASGGGSSYNEQFFGPGTRLTVL.

The V and J genes are TRBV9 and TRBJ2-5, with D possibly matching TRBD2 (5 bases). In germline, CDR1 is SGDLS, CDR2 YYNGEE. The CDR3 spans 14 residues. Trimming cost V 1 base and J 2 bases, with 9 bases left between them. The CDR3 region has the DNA TGTGCCAGCAGCGTATCGGGGAATCAAGAGACCCAGTACTTC. It is translated as CASSVSGNQETQYF.

The V call is TRBV7-8, the J call TRBJ2-6, with D perhaps matching TRBD1 (6 bases). The germline V and J ends were trimmed by 8 bases and 0 bases, with 20 bases remaining between them. Germline loops: CDR1 SGHVS, CDR2 FQNEAQ. The CDR3 totals 18 residues. The CDR3: CASLRYLGASSGANVLTF. In DNA form, the CDR3 reads TGTGCCAGCCTCCGTTACCTGGGGGCAAGCTCTGGGGCCAACGTCCTGACTTTC.

The gene calls are TRBV19 and TRBJ1-2; no firm D call. Trimming took 5 bases from V and 8 from J, leaving 9 bases between them. The germline V gene encodes CDR1 LNHDA and CDR2 SQIVND (reference sequence). There are 11 residues in the CDR3. CDR3: CASSPGGGYTF. The CDR3 nucleotides read TGTGCCAGTAGTCCCGGCGGGGGCTACACCTTC.

The chain recombines TRBV11-3 with TRBJ2-5, with D possibly matching TRBD1 (6 bases). The V gene's germline CDR1 is SGHNT and CDR2 YENEEA. The V end was cut by 5 bases, the J end by 3 bases, with 22 bases between. This CDR3 has 17 amino acids. The CDR3 DNA reads as TGTGCCAGCAGCCCAAACAGGGTCGGGACAAGGGAAGAGACCCAGTACTTC. Translating it yields CASSPNRVGTREETQYF.

This chain uses TRBV7-2 with TRBJ1-2; D is possibly TRBD1 (6 bases). The germline V and J ends were trimmed by 1 base and 3 bases, with 9 bases remaining between them. This CDR3 region has 14 residues. The germline CDR1 and CDR2 sequences are SGHTA and FQGNSA. CDR3 residues: CASSLVSGDYGYTF. Here the CDR3 DNA reads TGTGCCAGCAGCTTAGTATCAGGGGACTATGGCTACACCTTC.

The chain joins TRBV18 to TRBJ2-3; no clear D gene. V was cut by 6 bases and J by 2 bases, with 3 bases left in between. Per germline, CDR1 KGHSH and CDR2 LQKENI. The CDR3 is 11 residues long. Here the CDR3 DNA reads TGTGCCAGCTCCGTCACAGATACGCAGTATTTT. Translating gives CASSVTDTQYF.

The CDR3 DNA reads as TGTGCCAGCAGCAGACAGGATTGGACCGGGGAGCTGTTTTTT. It translates to CASSRQDWTGELFF. The chain uses TRBV6-5 and TRBJ2-2; TRBD1 is a possible D gene (6 bases). The CDR3 length is 14 residues. Trimming removed 6 bases from V and 5 bases from J, with 13 bases in between. Germline V CDR1 and CDR2: MNHEY, SVGAGI.

The chain is built from TRBV7-9 and TRBJ1-6; D possibly corresponds to TRBD1 (5 bases). The V and J ends lost 6 bases and 8 bases respectively, with 17 bases between them. This CDR3 has 15 amino acids. Germline CDR1 reads SEHNR; CDR2 reads FQNEAQ (reference sequence). The CDR3 DNA follows: TGTGCCAGCAGATCCCGGGACTCGTTGGATTCACCCCTCCACTTT. This encodes CASRSRDSLDSPLHF.

The chain joins TRBV10-2 to TRBJ1-6, with D possibly TRBD1 on 5 matching bases. Trimming pared 6 bases from V and 5 bases from J, leaving 14 bases between. This CDR3 region has 15 residues. Germline values: CDR1 WSHSY, CDR2 SAAADI. The DNA for the CDR3 is TGCGCCAGCAGCCACAGCCGACAGAATAATTCACCCCTCCACTTT. Protein product: CASSHSRQNNSPLHF.

This chain links TRBV30 with TRBJ1-2; D unresolved. The CDR3 consists of 13 residues. Germline CDR1 is GTSNPN and CDR2 is SVGIG (reference sequence). V dropped 0 bases and J dropped 4 bases, with 9 bases sitting between them. CDR3 region: CAWSVLTSYGYTF. The CDR3 region has the DNA TGTGCCTGGAGTGTCCTTACAAGCTATGGCTACACCTTC.